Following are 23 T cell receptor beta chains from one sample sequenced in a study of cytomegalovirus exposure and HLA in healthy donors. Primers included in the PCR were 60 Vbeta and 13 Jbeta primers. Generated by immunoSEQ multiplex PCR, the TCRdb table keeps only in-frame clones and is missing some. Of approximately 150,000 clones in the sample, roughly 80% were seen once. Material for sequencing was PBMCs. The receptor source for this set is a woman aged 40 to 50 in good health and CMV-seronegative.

CDR3 protein: CASSYPPVSGANVLTF. CDR3 nucleotides: TGTGCCAGCAGTTACCCGCCAGTCTCTGGGGCCAACGTCCTGACTTTC. The V gene is TRBV6-6, the J gene TRBJ2-6; D gene ambiguous. Trimming left V 2 bases short and J 0 bases short, with 8 bases between. The CDR3 runs to 16 residues. Looked up from germline, CDR1 is MNHNY and CDR2 is SVGAGI (reference sequence).

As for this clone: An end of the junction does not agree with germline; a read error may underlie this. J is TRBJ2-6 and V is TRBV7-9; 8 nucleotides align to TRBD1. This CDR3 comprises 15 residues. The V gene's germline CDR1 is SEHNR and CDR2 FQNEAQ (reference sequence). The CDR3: CSSSLGAQGARVLTF. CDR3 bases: TGTTCCAGCAGCTTAGGGGCTCAGGGGGCCCGCGTCCTGACTTTC.

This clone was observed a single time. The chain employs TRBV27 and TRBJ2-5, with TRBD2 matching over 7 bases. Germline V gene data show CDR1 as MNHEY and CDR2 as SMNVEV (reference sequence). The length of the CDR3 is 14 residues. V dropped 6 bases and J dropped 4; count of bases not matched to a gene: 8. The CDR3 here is CASRGVVAGETQYF. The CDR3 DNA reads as TGTGCCAGCAGGGGGGTGGTAGCGGGAGAGACCCAGTACTTC.

The CDR3 is CASGPGLARYNEQFF. The CDR3 coding sequence is TGTGCCAGCGGGCCCGGACTAGCGAGGTACAATGAGCAGTTCTTC. The chain links TRBV28 to TRBJ2-1, with 9 bases fitting TRBD2. This CDR3 region has 15 residues. The germline V gene has CDR1 MDHEN and CDR2 SYDVKM. Trimming cost V 8 bases and J 4 bases; bases outside gene matches: 9.

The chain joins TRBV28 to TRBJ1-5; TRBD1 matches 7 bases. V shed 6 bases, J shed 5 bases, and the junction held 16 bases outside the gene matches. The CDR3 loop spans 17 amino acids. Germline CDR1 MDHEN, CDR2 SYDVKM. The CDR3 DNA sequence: TGTGCCAGCAGCAATAGGGGGCGGCGTGGTATTGATCAGCCCCAGCATTTT. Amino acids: CASSNRGRRGIDQPQHF.

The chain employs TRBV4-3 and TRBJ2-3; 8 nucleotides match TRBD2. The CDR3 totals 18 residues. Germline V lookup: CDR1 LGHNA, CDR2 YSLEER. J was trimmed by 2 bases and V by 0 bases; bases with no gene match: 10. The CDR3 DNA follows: TGCGCCAGCAGCCAAGATGGGCCCGGCGGGGGGAACACAGATACGCAGTATTTT. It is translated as CASSQDGPGGGNTDTQYF.

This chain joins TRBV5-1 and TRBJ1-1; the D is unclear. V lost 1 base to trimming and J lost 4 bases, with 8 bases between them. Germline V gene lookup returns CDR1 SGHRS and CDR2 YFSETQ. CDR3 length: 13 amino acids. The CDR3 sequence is CASSLTSFTEAFF. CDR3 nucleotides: TGCGCCAGCAGCTTGACATCGTTCACTGAAGCTTTCTTT.

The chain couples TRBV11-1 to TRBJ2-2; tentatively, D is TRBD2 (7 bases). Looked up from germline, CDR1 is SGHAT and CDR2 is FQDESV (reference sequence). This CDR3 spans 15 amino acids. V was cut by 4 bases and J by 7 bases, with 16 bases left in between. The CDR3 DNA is TGTGCCAGCAGCTGGAGGGGGGGCCGAGTCGGGGAGCTGTTTTTT. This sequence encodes CASSWRGGRVGELFF.

The DNA for the CDR3 is TGTGCCAGTAACAGCGGGACCTCCTACAATGAGCAGTTCTTC. It codes for CASNSGTSYNEQFF. This chain uses TRBV19 with TRBJ2-1; 7 bases map to TRBD2. CDR1 is LNHDA, CDR2 SQIVND, per germline (reference sequence). Unmatched junction bases numbered 3, after V lost 7 bases and J lost 0 bases. This CDR3 contains 14 residues.

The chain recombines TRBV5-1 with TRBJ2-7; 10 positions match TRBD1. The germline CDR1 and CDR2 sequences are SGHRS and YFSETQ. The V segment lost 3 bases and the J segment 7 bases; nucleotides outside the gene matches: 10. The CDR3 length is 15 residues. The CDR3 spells CASSSSGTGAWEQYF. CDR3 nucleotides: TGCGCCAGCAGCTCCTCCGGGACAGGGGCTTGGGAGCAGTACTTC.

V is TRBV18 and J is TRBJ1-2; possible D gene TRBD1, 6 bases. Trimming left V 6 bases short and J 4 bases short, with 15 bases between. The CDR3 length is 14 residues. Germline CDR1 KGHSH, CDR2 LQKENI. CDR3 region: CASSRTERLYGYTF. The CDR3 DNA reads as TGTGCCAGCTCCCGGACAGAGAGACTCTATGGCTACACCTTC.

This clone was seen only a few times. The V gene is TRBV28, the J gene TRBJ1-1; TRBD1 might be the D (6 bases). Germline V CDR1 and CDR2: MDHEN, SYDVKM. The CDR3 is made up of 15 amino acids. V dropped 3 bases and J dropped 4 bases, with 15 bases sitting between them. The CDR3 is CASSFWEGEGTEAFF. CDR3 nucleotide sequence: TGTGCCAGCAGTTTTTGGGAGGGGGAGGGCACTGAAGCTTTCTTT.

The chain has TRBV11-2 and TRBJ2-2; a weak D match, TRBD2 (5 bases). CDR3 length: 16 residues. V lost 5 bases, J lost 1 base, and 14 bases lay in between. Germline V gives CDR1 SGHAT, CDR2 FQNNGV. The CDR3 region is CASSPVPEENTGELFF. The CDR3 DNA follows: TGTGCCAGCAGCCCTGTACCGGAGGAGAACACCGGGGAGCTGTTTTTT.

CDR3 sequence (DNA): TGTGCCAGCCACGACAGTTACAGCTCTGGAAACACCATATATTTT. It is translated as CASHDSYSSGNTIYF. The chain carries TRBV11-3 and TRBJ1-3, with a weak D call TRBD1 (5 bases). With 8 bases removed from V and 0 bases from J, the gap between germline ends came to 14 bases. The CDR3 sequence is 15 residues long. Germline assignment: CDR1 SGHNT and CDR2 YENEEA. The full variable domain, its missing parts supplied by reference TRBV11-3 and TRBJ1-3, is EAGVVQSPRYKIIEKKQPVAFWCNPISGHNTLYWYLQNLGQGPELLIRYENEEAVDDSQLPKDRFSAERLKGVDSTLKIQPAELGDSAVYLCASHDSYSSGNTIYFGEGSWLTVV.

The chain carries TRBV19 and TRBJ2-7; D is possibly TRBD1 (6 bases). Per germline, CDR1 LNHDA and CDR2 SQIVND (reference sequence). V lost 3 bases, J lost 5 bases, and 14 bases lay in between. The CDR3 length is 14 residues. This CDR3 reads CASSMTQGGHEQYF. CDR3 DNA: TGTGCCAGTAGTATGACACAGGGTGGGCACGAGCAGTACTTC.

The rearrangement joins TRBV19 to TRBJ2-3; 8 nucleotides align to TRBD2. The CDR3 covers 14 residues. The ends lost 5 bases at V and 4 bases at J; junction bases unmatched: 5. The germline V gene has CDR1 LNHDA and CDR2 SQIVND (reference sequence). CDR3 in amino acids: CASSVSGSPDTQYF. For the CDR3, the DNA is TGTGCCAGTAGTGTCAGCGGGAGTCCAGATACGCAGTATTTT.

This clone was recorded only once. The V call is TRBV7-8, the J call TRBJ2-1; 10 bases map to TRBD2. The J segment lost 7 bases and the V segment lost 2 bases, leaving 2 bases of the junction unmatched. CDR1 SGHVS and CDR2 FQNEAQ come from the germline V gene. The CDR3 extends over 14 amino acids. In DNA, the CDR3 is TGTGCCAGCAGCTTACTAGCGGGGGTGAATGAGCAGTTCTTC. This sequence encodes CASSLLAGVNEQFF.

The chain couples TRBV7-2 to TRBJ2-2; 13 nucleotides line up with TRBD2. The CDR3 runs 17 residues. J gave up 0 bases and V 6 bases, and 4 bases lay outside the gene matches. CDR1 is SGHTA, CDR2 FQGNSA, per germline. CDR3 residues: CASSRGLAGTNTGELFF. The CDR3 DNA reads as TGTGCCAGCAGTCGGGGACTAGCGGGGACGAACACCGGGGAGCTGTTTTTT.

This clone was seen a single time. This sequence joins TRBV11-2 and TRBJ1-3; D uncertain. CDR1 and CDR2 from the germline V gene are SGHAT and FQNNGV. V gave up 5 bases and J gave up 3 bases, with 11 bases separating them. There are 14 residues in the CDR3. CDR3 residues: CASSPGYDGNTIYF. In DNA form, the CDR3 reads TGTGCCAGCAGCCCCGGGTATGATGGAAACACCATATATTTT.

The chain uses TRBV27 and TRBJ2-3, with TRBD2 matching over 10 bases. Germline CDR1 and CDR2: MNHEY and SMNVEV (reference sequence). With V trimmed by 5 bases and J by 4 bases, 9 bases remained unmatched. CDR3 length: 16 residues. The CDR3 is CASSLYSSGSPDTQYF. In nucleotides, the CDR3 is TGTGCCAGCAGTCTTTACTCTAGCGGGAGCCCAGATACGCAGTATTTT.

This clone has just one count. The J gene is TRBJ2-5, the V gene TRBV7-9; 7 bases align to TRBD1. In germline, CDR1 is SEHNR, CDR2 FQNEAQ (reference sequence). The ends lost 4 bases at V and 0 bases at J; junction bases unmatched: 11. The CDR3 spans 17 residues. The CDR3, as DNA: TGTGCCAGCAGCTCACCGGATGGGGACAGACACCAAGAGACCCAGTACTTC. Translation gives CASSSPDGDRHQETQYF.

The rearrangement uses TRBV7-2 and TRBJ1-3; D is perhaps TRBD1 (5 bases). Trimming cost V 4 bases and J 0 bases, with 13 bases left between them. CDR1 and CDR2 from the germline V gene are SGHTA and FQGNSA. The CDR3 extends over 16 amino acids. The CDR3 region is CASSWVGVPSGNTIYF. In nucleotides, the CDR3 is TGTGCCAGCAGCTGGGTAGGGGTTCCCTCTGGAAACACCATATATTTT.

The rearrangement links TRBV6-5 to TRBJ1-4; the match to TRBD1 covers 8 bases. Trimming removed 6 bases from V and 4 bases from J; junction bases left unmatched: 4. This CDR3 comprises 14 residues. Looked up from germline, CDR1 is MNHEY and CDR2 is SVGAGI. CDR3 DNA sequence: TGTGCCAGCAGCCGACAGGGGTTTAATGAAAAACTGTTTTTT. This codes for CASSRQGFNEKLFF.